This passage covers 14 T cell receptor beta chains from one sample sequenced in a study of breast tumors, draining lymph nodes, adjacent tissues. Breast cancer patients provided tissue from their axillary draining lymph nodes. TCRdb analysed the multiplex PCR reads with MiXCR anew, one entry per CDR3 protein. The sample includes under 150,000 distinct CDR3 sequences, about 20% seen only once; the top ten take less than 4.5%. The material sequenced was axillary lymph node tissue. Receptor source: a female donor with breast cancer. Some clones in this sample may be carry-over from other donors' samples.

This clonotype was counted ten times or more. The rearrangement links TRBV7-9 to TRBJ2-5, with a tentative D call TRBD2 (6 bases). Trimming removed 3 bases at V and 4 bases at J, with 21 bases between. This CDR3 comprises 17 residues. CDR1 is SEHNR, CDR2 FQNEAQ, per germline (reference sequence). In DNA, the CDR3 is TGTGCCAGCAGCTTCACGTCCCCCTATCCGGGACTAGAGACCCAGTACTTC. As protein: CASSFTSPYPGLETQYF.

This clonotype was counted at least ten times. The rearrangement links TRBV6-6 to TRBJ2-7; 13 positions match TRBD2. The CDR3 has 15 residues. The V and J ends lost 5 bases and 5 bases, in that order; junction bases with no gene match: 6. Germline lookup yields CDR1 MNHNY and CDR2 SVGAGI (reference sequence). In DNA form, the CDR3 reads TGTGCCAGCAGTCTCGGGACTAGCGGGAAGGACGAGCAGTACTTC. Translating it yields CASSLGTSGKDEQYF.

This clonotype has ten or more counts. The V and J genes are TRBV24-1 and TRBJ2-2, with unresolved D. CDR1 is KGHDR and CDR2 is SFDVKD in the germline V gene. The V end was cut by 4 bases, the J end by 3 bases, with 8 bases between. CDR3 size: 14 residues. This CDR3 reads CATSEEPDTGELFF. The CDR3 coding sequence is TGTGCCACCAGTGAAGAGCCCGACACCGGGGAGCTGTTTTTT.

This clonotype was found many times. This chain connects TRBV24-1 to TRBJ2-3; the match to TRBD2 covers 9 bases. J was trimmed by 6 bases and V by 1 base; bases with no gene match: 7. Germline V gene data show CDR1 as KGHDR and CDR2 as SFDVKD. The CDR3 totals 16 residues. This chain's CDR3 is CATSDFSGSTGDTQYF. For the CDR3, the DNA is TGTGCCACCAGTGATTTTAGCGGGAGCACCGGGGATACGCAGTATTTT.

This clonotype was seen ten or more times. V and J are TRBV20-1 and TRBJ2-1; 9 bases map to TRBD1. The CDR3 runs to 13 residues. Germline V gene sequence: CDR1 DFQATT, CDR2 SNEGSKA (reference sequence). V lost 3 bases, J lost 10 bases, and 7 bases stayed unmatched. The CDR3 nucleotides read TGCAGTGCTAGCGGGACAGGGCTAGGGGAGCAGTTCTTC. Translation: CSASGTGLGEQFF.

This clonotype has more than one count but fewer than ten. V is TRBV6-1 and J is TRBJ1-4, with 9 bases identical to TRBD1. The V gene's germline CDR1 is MNHNS and CDR2 SASEGT. V gave up 2 bases and J gave up 0 bases; unmatched junction bases: 13. This CDR3 is 20 amino acids long. The CDR3 region is CASSELVWGQGRATNEKLFF. In DNA form, the CDR3 reads TGTGCCAGCAGTGAATTAGTTTGGGGACAGGGTCGTGCAACTAATGAAAAACTGTTTTTT.

This clonotype was recorded many times. The V call is TRBV7-9, the J call TRBJ2-7; TRBD2 is a possible D gene (6 bases). Germline V CDR1 and CDR2: SEHNR, FQNEAQ (reference sequence). V dropped 5 bases and J dropped 0 bases, with 29 bases sitting between them. CDR3 size: 20 residues. DNA for the CDR3: TGTGCCAGCAGCCCAGAGGTGGGACTCCGGAACTTACACAGCTCCTACGAGCAGTACTTC. It translates to CASSPEVGLRNLHSSYEQYF.

This clonotype was observed at least ten times. The rearrangement joins TRBV5-6 to TRBJ2-5; 7 bases line up with TRBD2. The CDR3 is made up of 15 amino acids. Trimming took 0 bases from V and 5 from J; bases not matched to a gene: 7. CDR1 is SGHDT, CDR2 YYEEEE, per germline. DNA of the CDR3: TGTGCCAGCAGCTTGGCGGGCGGGGGACGGGAGACCCAGTACTTC. Translation gives CASSLAGGGRETQYF.

This clonotype has a count of ten or more. This chain connects TRBV3-1 to TRBJ2-7; 7 bases fit TRBD1. Germline loops: CDR1 LGHDT, CDR2 YNNKEL (reference sequence). V trimming: 4 bases; J trimming: 7 bases; junction bases outside the gene matches: 7. The CDR3 extends over 13 amino acids. CDR3 DNA: TGTGCCAGCAGCCGTGAGGGGGCCAGGGAGCAGTACTTC. Protein: CASSREGAREQYF.

This clonotype came up many times. J is TRBJ1-6 and V is TRBV7-8; D gene unclear. V was cut by 2 bases and J by 7 bases, with 0 bases left in between. The CDR3 extends over 11 amino acids. Germline V gene lookup returns CDR1 SGHVS and CDR2 FQNEAQ. The DNA of the CDR3 is TGTGCCAGCAGCTTAAATTCACCCCTCCACTTT. Translation: CASSLNSPLHF.

This clonotype was recorded many times. The V gene is TRBV10-2, the J gene TRBJ2-2; D is perhaps TRBD1 (6 bases). This CDR3 contains 17 residues. The ends were cut back, 2 bases at V and 2 bases at J, with 15 bases in the middle. Germline V gives CDR1 WSHSY, CDR2 SAAADI. DNA for the CDR3: TGCGCCAGCAGTGAGGACAGGCGGTCCCTCAACACCGGGGAGCTGTTTTTT. Encoded protein: CASSEDRRSLNTGELFF.

This clonotype was counted at least ten times. J is TRBJ2-7 and V is TRBV5-1, with 12 bases identical to TRBD2. The CDR3 has 15 residues. Germline CDR1 SGHRS, CDR2 YFSETQ. The V segment lost 3 bases and the J segment 3 bases; nucleotides outside the gene matches: 4. CDR3 loop: CASSSGLAGFYEQYF. CDR3 sequence (DNA): TGCGCCAGCAGCTCCGGACTAGCGGGATTCTACGAGCAGTACTTC.

This clonotype was recorded at least ten times. This chain links TRBV9 with TRBJ2-5; weak D call: TRBD1 (5 bases). V was pared by 0 bases and J by 5 bases, with 11 bases between. This CDR3 comprises 14 residues. Germline CDR1 reads SGDLS; CDR2 reads YYNGEE. CDR3 nucleotides: TGTGCCAGCAGCGTAGGGGGTAGGGGTGAGACCCAGTACTTC. Translation gives CASSVGGRGETQYF.

This clonotype was counted many times. The CDR3 sequence: CSVDVGGNTIYF. The CDR3 DNA reads TGCAGCGTTGACGTCGGTGGAAACACCATATATTTT. The V and J genes are TRBV29-1 and TRBJ1-3; D uncertain. The V end lost 3 bases, the J end lost 3 bases, and 6 bases lay between the germline ends. Germline values: CDR1 SQVTM, CDR2 ANQGSEA. This CDR3 is 12 amino acids long.